The 21 T cell receptor beta chains below all came from one sample that was sequenced in a study of blood T cell repertoires in COVID-19 (dated by TCRdb to about 2020). Receptor libraries were prepared by the immunoSEQ multiplex PCR assay. This immuneACCESS table, as held by TCRdb, lists in-frame sequences with V and J called but not all clones. Of the missing ones, under half trace to an unresolved V gene in checked studies; the others have no known cause. This sample gives fewer than 200,000 clones in total; more than 75% of them show up just once. Together, the top ten hold around 16% of the sample. The specimen was PBMCs or T cells enriched from blood (not recorded which). All receptors come from a woman aged 45-59 years who had recovered from COVID-19.

The chain joins TRBV7-8 to TRBJ1-5, with 7 bases aligning to TRBD1. CDR3 length: 13 residues. J gave up 8 bases and V 4 bases, and 5 bases lay outside the gene matches. Germline V gives CDR1 SGHVS, CDR2 FQNEAQ. The CDR3 loop is CASSSDRFEPQHF. The CDR3 region has the DNA TGTGCCAGCAGCTCGGACAGGTTTGAGCCCCAGCATTTT.

This sequence joins TRBV29-1 and TRBJ1-2; D might be TRBD1 (5 bases). Trimming cost V 0 bases and J 6 bases, with 14 bases left between them. Germline V gene data show CDR1 as SQVTM and CDR2 as ANQGSEA. The CDR3 length is 14 residues. The CDR3 reads CSVEDRPGGNGYTF. For the CDR3, the DNA is TGCAGCGTTGAAGATCGCCCCGGGGGTAATGGCTACACCTTC.

The chain couples TRBV29-1 to TRBJ2-1; D possibly corresponds to TRBD1 (5 bases). Germline V gene data show CDR1 as SQVTM and CDR2 as ANQGSEA. Trimming stripped 3 bases from V and 9 bases from J, with 12 bases between. The CDR3 is 12 residues long. The DNA for the CDR3 is TGCAGCGTTGAGCTAGGACAATTTGAGCAGTTCTTC. This gives the protein CSVELGQFEQFF.

The chain links TRBV11-2 to TRBJ2-2; the D gene is possibly TRBD2 (7 bases). From germline, CDR1 is SGHAT and CDR2 FQNNGV. CDR3 length equals 16 residues. Trimming took off 6 bases at V and 2 bases at J, with 16 bases between the two ends. CDR3 bases: TGTGCCAGCAGAAAAGGGGGAGGGGGAAACACCGGGGAGCTGTTTTTT. Translation gives CASRKGGGGNTGELFF.

The sample holds a few counts of this clone. The V and J genes are TRBV6-2 or TRBV6-3 and TRBJ2-1; 8 bases line up with TRBD2. This CDR3 contains 17 residues. CDR1 is MNHEY and CDR2 is SVGEGT in the germline V gene. Trimming cost V 3 bases and J 5 bases; bases outside gene matches: 12. CDR3 region: CASSYILGAGGHNEQFF. CDR3 nucleotides: TGTGCCAGCAGTTATATTTTAGGGGCGGGAGGTCACAATGAGCAGTTCTTC.

The chain employs TRBV5-5 and TRBJ2-3; 10 bases fit TRBD2. Germline V CDR1 and CDR2: SGHKS, YYEKEE (reference sequence). V shed 2 bases and J 0 bases; nucleotides not matched to a gene: 9. The CDR3 is 18 amino acids. This CDR3 is CASSFPGTSVLSTDTQYF. The CDR3 DNA reads as TGTGCCAGCAGCTTTCCCGGGACTAGCGTCCTTAGCACAGATACGCAGTATTTT.

This chain joins TRBV9 and TRBJ2-4; tentative D call: TRBD2 (6 bases). Germline V gene sequence: CDR1 SGDLS, CDR2 YYNGEE. The CDR3 length is 14 residues. The V end lost 2 bases, the J end lost 8 bases, and 14 bases lay between the germline ends. This chain's CDR3 is CASSVGRHPDIQYF. The CDR3 DNA reads as TGTGCCAGCAGCGTGGGGAGGCACCCAGACATTCAGTACTTC. Drawing the rest from reference TRBV9 and TRBJ2-4, the complete variable domain is DSGVTQTPKHLITATGQRVTLRCSPRSGDLSVYWYQQSLDQGLQFLIQYYNGEERAKGNILERFSAQQFPDLHSELNLSSLELGDSALYFCASSVGRHPDIQYFGAGTRLSVL.

The rearrangement uses TRBV19 and TRBJ2-7, with TRBD2 as a possible D gene (5 bases). From germline, CDR1 is LNHDA and CDR2 SQIVND (reference sequence). The length of the CDR3 is 14 residues. Between the trimmed V and J ends, which lost 4 bases and 2 bases, there was a span of 12 bases. Written as DNA, the CDR3 is TGTGCCAGTAGTACTCGGACGGAGGCCTACGAGCAGTACTTC. This gives the protein CASSTRTEAYEQYF.

In this sample, this clone turned up once. V usage is TRBV30 and J usage is TRBJ1-4, with 7 bases identical to TRBD1. The CDR3 has 16 residues. Trimming took 6 bases from V and 4 from J; bases not matched to a gene: 14. Germline values: CDR1 GTSNPN, CDR2 SVGIG (reference sequence). In DNA form, the CDR3 reads TGTGCCTGCCCTCCACCGGGACAGCCGGATAATGAAAAACTGTTTTTT. Translating gives CACPPPGQPDNEKLFF.

The chain uses TRBV6-1 and TRBJ2-1; D unclear. V lost 3 bases and J 8 bases, leaving 5 bases between the germline ends. CDR3 size: 11 residues. CDR1 and CDR2 (germline): MNHNS, SASEGT. The CDR3 coding sequence is TGTGCCAGCAGTGATTTCGATGAGCAGTTCTTC. This translates into CASSDFDEQFF.

The CDR3 spells CASSGRDRYNEQFF. CDR3 nucleotides: TGTGCCAGCAGCGGGAGAGATCGATACAATGAGCAGTTCTTC. The chain joins TRBV19 to TRBJ2-1; TRBD2 matches 8 bases. The CDR3 loop spans 14 amino acids. CDR1 and CDR2 from the germline V gene are LNHDA and SQIVND (reference sequence). V lost 9 bases to trimming and J lost 4 bases; unmatched junction nucleotides: 8.

This sequence joins TRBV9 and TRBJ1-2, with D perhaps TRBD1 (5 bases). The CDR3 covers 13 residues. Germline V gives CDR1 SGDLS, CDR2 YYNGEE. Between the trimmed V and J ends, which lost 4 bases and 2 bases, there was a span of 9 bases. In DNA, the CDR3 is TGTGCCAGCAGCACCAGGGAAAACTATGGCTACACCTTC. Amino acid sequence: CASSTRENYGYTF.

V and J are TRBV4-3 and TRBJ2-1; D not certain. Germline V lookup: CDR1 LGHNA, CDR2 YSLEER. CDR3 length equals 15 residues. Trimming pared 1 base from V and 7 bases from J, leaving 14 bases between. The CDR3 DNA is TGCGCCAGCAGCCAAGGAGGATTAGCTAGTAATGAGCAGTTCTTC. Its translation: CASSQGGLASNEQFF.

The J gene is TRBJ1-6, the V gene TRBV19, with 9 bases fitting TRBD1. This CDR3 has 18 residues. The germline V gene encodes CDR1 LNHDA and CDR2 SQIVND (reference sequence). Trimming at V came to 5 bases and at J to 9 bases, leaving 17 bases not matched to a gene. CDR3 nucleotide sequence: TGTGCCAGTAGTTACCTCACCACTCGGACAGGGGACGTTTCACCCCTCCACTTT. This gives the protein CASSYLTTRTGDVSPLHF.

The genes are TRBV7-6 and TRBJ1-2; TRBD1 might be the D (6 bases). CDR3 length equals 14 residues. V lost 5 bases and J 3 bases, leaving 13 bases between the germline ends. Germline CDR1 reads SGHVS; CDR2 reads FNYEAQ. The CDR3 DNA follows: TGTGCCAGCAGCCCAGGACAGAACGACTATGGCTACACCTTC. It codes for CASSPGQNDYGYTF.

The rearrangement links TRBV24-1 to TRBJ2-3; 7 bases match TRBD1. Germline CDR1 and CDR2: KGHDR and SFDVKD. The CDR3 runs 15 residues. Trimming removed 5 bases from V and 4 bases from J; junction bases left unmatched: 8. The CDR3 sequence: CATSVSRGLSDTQYF. The CDR3 coding sequence is TGTGCCACCAGTGTATCAAGGGGGCTGTCAGATACGCAGTATTTT.

The chain joins TRBV4-2 to TRBJ1-2; 8 nucleotides line up with TRBD1. Germline V lookup: CDR1 LGHNA, CDR2 YNFKEQ. CDR3 length: 15 amino acids. The J segment lost 8 bases and the V segment lost 2 bases, leaving 10 bases of the junction unmatched. The CDR3 region is CASSQLTGTGVGYTF. The CDR3 nucleotides read TGTGCCAGCAGCCAATTAACCGGGACAGGCGTGGGCTACACCTTC.

The V call is TRBV2, the J call TRBJ2-7; 7 bases fit TRBD1. Germline V lookup: CDR1 SNHLY, CDR2 FYNNEI. The CDR3 is made up of 15 amino acids. The trim removed 6 bases at V and 0 bases at J, leaving 8 bases unmatched. This CDR3 reads CASRETGSTSYEQYF. CDR3 nucleotide sequence: TGTGCCAGCAGGGAGACAGGGTCAACCTCCTACGAGCAGTACTTC.

Written as DNA, the CDR3 is TGTGCCAGCAGCTTAGGAACAGGGTTGGGGATGGGCTATGGCTACACCTTC. As protein: CASSLGTGLGMGYGYTF. The rearrangement joins TRBV7-2 to TRBJ1-2; TRBD1 is a possible D gene (6 bases). V was pared by 1 base and J by 4 bases, with 19 bases between. Germline loops: CDR1 SGHTA, CDR2 FQGNSA. This CDR3 has 17 residues.

This rearrangement joins TRBV7-9 to TRBJ2-2; tentatively, D is TRBD1 (5 bases). Trimming stripped 5 bases from V and 0 bases from J, with 13 bases between. There are 16 residues in the CDR3. Germline CDR1 is SEHNR and CDR2 is FQNEAQ (reference sequence). DNA for the CDR3: TGTGCCAGCAGCCCTCGGACAAGAGCGAACACCGGGGAGCTGTTTTTT. It specifies CASSPRTRANTGELFF.

V gene TRBV28 combines with J gene TRBJ2-7, with TRBD1 matching 10 bases. CDR1 is MDHEN, CDR2 SYDVKM, per germline. J gave up 6 bases and V 8 bases, and 13 bases lay outside the gene matches. This CDR3 has 15 residues. The CDR3 is CASPKTGQGLSEQYF. CDR3 DNA sequence: TGTGCCAGCCCAAAGACGGGACAGGGGCTTAGCGAGCAGTACTTC.